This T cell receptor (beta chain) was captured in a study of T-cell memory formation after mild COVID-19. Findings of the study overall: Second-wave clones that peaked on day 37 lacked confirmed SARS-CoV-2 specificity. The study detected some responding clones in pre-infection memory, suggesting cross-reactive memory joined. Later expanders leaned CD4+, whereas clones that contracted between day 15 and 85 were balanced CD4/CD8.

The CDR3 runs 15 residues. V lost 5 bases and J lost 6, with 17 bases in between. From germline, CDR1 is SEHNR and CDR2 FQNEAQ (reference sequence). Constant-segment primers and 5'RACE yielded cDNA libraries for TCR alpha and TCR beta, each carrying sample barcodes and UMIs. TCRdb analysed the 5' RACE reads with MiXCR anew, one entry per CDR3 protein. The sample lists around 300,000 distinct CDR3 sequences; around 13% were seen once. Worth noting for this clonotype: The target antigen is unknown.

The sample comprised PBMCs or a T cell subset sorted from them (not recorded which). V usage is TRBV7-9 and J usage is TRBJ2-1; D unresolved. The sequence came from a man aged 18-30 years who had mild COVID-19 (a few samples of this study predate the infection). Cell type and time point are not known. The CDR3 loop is CASSTRIGRTNEQFF. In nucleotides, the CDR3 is TGTGCCAGCAGCACCCGAATCGGACGGACCAATGAGCAGTTCTTC.